Below, 26 T cell receptor beta chains from the same sample are listed, as sequenced in a study of PD-L1 blockade in urothelial cancer. Sequencing used immunoSEQ multiplex PCR; TCRdb keeps in-frame clones, though not all of them. The table shows about 84,000 clones, with roughly 87% occurring only once. The source was PBMCs, collected around atezolizumab (anti-PD-L1) treatment. The receptor source for this set is a man in his 70s with urothelial cancer.

The rearrangement joins TRBV30 to TRBJ2-3, with D possibly matching TRBD1 (6 bases). The CDR3 has 14 residues. V was pared by 0 bases and J by 3 bases, with 10 bases between. Germline CDR1 and CDR2: GTSNPN and SVGIG (reference sequence). The CDR3 nucleotides are TGTGCCTGGAGTGTCGGCAGGGGAACAGATACGCAGTATTTT. As protein: CAWSVGRGTDTQYF. Variable domain in full (rest from reference TRBV30 and TRBJ2-3): SQTIHQWPATLVQPVGSPLSLECTVEGTSNPNLYWYRQAAGRGLQLLFYSVGIGQISSEVPQNLSASRPQDRQFILSSKKLLLSDSGFYLCAWSVGRGTDTQYFGPGTRLTVL.

The CDR3 sequence: CASSPGPGANVLTF. CDR3 coding DNA: TGTGCCAGCAGCCCAGGGCCCGGGGCCAACGTCCTGACTTTC. This chain connects TRBV5-8 to TRBJ2-6; the D gene is possibly TRBD1 (5 bases). The CDR3 is made up of 14 amino acids. Germline CDR1 and CDR2: SGHTS and YDEGEE. Trimming shortened V by 4 bases and J by 4 bases, and 9 bases separated the two germline ends.

The V call is TRBV30, the J call TRBJ2-7, with D maybe TRBD2 (6 bases). Looked up from germline, CDR1 is GTSNPN and CDR2 is SVGIG (reference sequence). The CDR3 spans 13 residues. Trimming removed 2 bases at V and 6 bases at J, with 14 bases between. CDR3 protein: CAWSRLGALEQYF. The CDR3 coding sequence is TGTGCCTGGAGTCGACTAGGGGCACTCGAGCAGTACTTC.

This clone was picked up one time. The CDR3 sequence: CASSLAAGQGYSYTF. CDR3 DNA: TGCGCCAGCAGCTTGGCCGCGGGACAGGGTTACAGCTACACCTTC. This chain connects TRBV5-1 to TRBJ1-2; 9 nucleotides match TRBD1. Germline loops: CDR1 SGHRS, CDR2 YFSETQ. V lost 0 bases to trimming and J lost 9 bases; unmatched junction nucleotides: 9. The CDR3 consists of 15 residues.

The J gene is TRBJ1-2, the V gene TRBV5-1, with 7 bases matching TRBD1. The CDR3 length is 16 residues. CDR1 and CDR2 from the germline V gene are SGHRS and YFSETQ. V was pared by 4 bases and J by 3 bases, with 12 bases of the junction left unmatched. CDR3: CASSLDGTVEYYGYTF. The DNA for the CDR3 is TGCGCCAGCAGCCTAGATGGGACAGTCGAATACTATGGCTACACCTTC.

This chain links TRBV11-1 with TRBJ2-3; 8 nucleotides align to TRBD2. The V and J ends lost 5 bases and 1 base, in that order; junction bases with no gene match: 5. The CDR3 extends over 15 amino acids. Germline-derived CDR1 and CDR2 are SGHAT and FQDESV (reference sequence). This CDR3 reads CASSALTSGTDTQYF. In DNA, the CDR3 is TGTGCCAGCAGCGCACTGACTAGCGGCACAGATACGCAGTATTTT.

V gene TRBV19 combines with J gene TRBJ2-2, with D possibly matching TRBD2 (5 bases). In germline, CDR1 is LNHDA, CDR2 SQIVND (reference sequence). CDR3 length: 14 residues. The V end lost 6 bases, the J end lost 1 base, and 9 bases lay between the germline ends. CDR3 sequence (DNA): TGTGCCAGTAGGGGAGTAAGGAACACCGGGGAGCTGTTTTTT. It encodes CASRGVRNTGELFF.

The V and J genes are TRBV6-1 and TRBJ2-1; 7 bases line up with TRBD2. Germline V CDR1 and CDR2: MNHNS, SASEGT. The CDR3 has 12 amino acids. V lost 4 bases, J lost 10 bases, and 4 bases stayed unmatched. The CDR3: CASSGLASEQFF. The CDR3 bases are TGTGCCAGCAGTGGACTAGCAAGCGAGCAGTTCTTC.

In its sample, this clone was seen once. V gene TRBV5-6 combines with J gene TRBJ2-7; D is unresolved. The CDR3 is 13 residues long. Trimming removed 3 bases at V and 6 bases at J, with 13 bases between. CDR1 is SGHDT and CDR2 is YYEEEE in the germline V gene. CDR3: CASSWAQPGEQYF. DNA for the CDR3: TGTGCCAGCAGCTGGGCCCAACCCGGCGAGCAGTACTTC.

This clone was picked up one time. The chain couples TRBV19 to TRBJ2-3; the match to TRBD1 covers 7 bases. Germline lookup yields CDR1 LNHDA and CDR2 SQIVND (reference sequence). With V trimmed by 0 bases and J by 2 bases, 2 bases remained unmatched. The CDR3 runs 15 residues. The CDR3: CASSIEGTDTDTQYF. CDR3 DNA: TGTGCCAGTAGTATAGAAGGGACAGACACAGATACGCAGTATTTT.

The genes are TRBV7-2 and TRBJ2-3, with TRBD2 matching over 10 bases. The CDR3 loop spans 18 amino acids. The J segment lost 4 bases and the V segment lost 3 bases, leaving 13 bases of the junction unmatched. CDR1 SGHTA and CDR2 FQGNSA come from the germline V gene. The CDR3 region has the DNA TGTGCCAGCAGCTTGGTGGGGGCTAGCGGGAGTGCGGCAGATACGCAGTATTTT. Protein sequence: CASSLVGASGSAADTQYF.

The gene calls are TRBV6-1 and TRBJ2-5, with D hard to call. The CDR3 runs 15 residues. The germline V gene has CDR1 MNHNS and CDR2 SASEGT. V was pared by 7 bases and J by 7 bases, with 22 bases between. CDR3 coding DNA: TGTGCCAGCACCCCAGTGGGTGTCAATTCAGGGACCCAGTACTTC. This codes for CASTPVGVNSGTQYF.

V is TRBV19 and J is TRBJ1-2, with TRBD1 as a possible D gene (5 bases). CDR1 is LNHDA, CDR2 SQIVND, per germline (reference sequence). The CDR3 is 14 residues long. Trimming pared 6 bases from V and 11 bases from J, leaving 22 bases between. CDR3 sequence: CASRREGVSLAYTF. For the CDR3, the DNA is TGTGCCAGTAGGAGAGAAGGGGTTTCTTTGGCATACACCTTC.

V gene TRBV11-2 combines with J gene TRBJ2-1; 11 bases align to TRBD2. Germline CDR1 and CDR2: SGHAT and FQNNGV. The CDR3 is 15 amino acids. After removal of 5 bases from V and 3 bases from J, the junction contained 3 bases not matched to a gene. CDR3 coding DNA: TGTGCCAGCAGCCTTACTAGCGGGGGCTACAATGAGCAGTTCTTC. Its translation is CASSLTSGGYNEQFF.

This chain joins TRBV4-2 and TRBJ1-1; D remains ambiguous. CDR1 is LGHNA and CDR2 is YNFKEQ in the germline V gene. The V end was cut by 1 base, the J end by 1 base, with 7 bases between. The CDR3 totals 14 residues. The CDR3 loop is CASSQARSNTEAFF. The CDR3, as DNA: TGTGCCAGCAGCCAAGCACGGTCGAACACTGAAGCTTTCTTT.

The CDR3 nucleotides are TGTGCCAGCATGAGCAATAATGAAAAACTGTTTTTT. It encodes CASMSNNEKLFF. V and J are TRBV6-5 and TRBJ1-4; D uncertain. The CDR3 sequence is 12 residues long. Trimming stripped 7 bases from V and 4 bases from J, with 7 bases between. CDR1 is MNHEY and CDR2 is SVGAGI in the germline V gene.

In its sample, this clone was seen a few times. This rearrangement joins TRBV5-6 to TRBJ1-4, with TRBD1 matching 11 bases. The CDR3 extends over 14 amino acids. J was trimmed by 9 bases and V by 4 bases; bases with no gene match: 5. Germline V gene data show CDR1 as SGHDT and CDR2 as YYEEEE. CDR3 nucleotides: TGTGCCAGCAGCCGGGGACAGGGGGAGCAAAAACTGTTTTTT. Amino acid sequence: CASSRGQGEQKLFF. The full variable domain, with the rest looked up from reference TRBV5-6 and TRBJ1-4, is DAGVTQSPTHLIKTRGQQVTLRCSPKSGHDTVSWYQQALGQGPQFIFQYYEEEERQRGNFPDRFSGHQFPNYSSELNVNALLLGDSALYLCASSRGQGEQKLFFGSGTQLSVL.

This clone was picked up many times. This rearrangement joins TRBV30 to TRBJ2-7; D unresolved. Looked up from germline, CDR1 is GTSNPN and CDR2 is SVGIG (reference sequence). The length of the CDR3 is 13 residues. The V gene lost 1 base and the J gene lost 0 bases, with 7 bases spanning the gap. This CDR3 reads CAWSGAFSYEQYF. As DNA, the CDR3 is TGTGCCTGGAGTGGGGCGTTCTCCTACGAGCAGTACTTC. The full variable domain, completed using reference TRBV30 and TRBJ2-7, is SQTIHQWPATLVQPVGSPLSLECTVEGTSNPNLYWYRQAAGRGLQLLFYSVGIGQISSEVPQNLSASRPQDRQFILSSKKLLLSDSGFYLCAWSGAFSYEQYFGPGTRLTVT.

The V gene is TRBV7-2, the J gene TRBJ2-7; 7 bases map to TRBD2. The CDR3 is 14 amino acids. Unmatched junction bases numbered 4, after V lost 1 base and J lost 4 bases. The germline CDR1 and CDR2 sequences are SGHTA and FQGNSA. The CDR3 is CASSLGRGSYEQYF. DNA of the CDR3: TGTGCCAGCAGCTTAGGACGCGGGAGTTACGAGCAGTACTTC.

The chain links TRBV2 to TRBJ1-2; D unclear. V lost 9 bases and J lost 0, with 14 bases in between. This CDR3 is built from 14 residues. The germline V gene has CDR1 SNHLY and CDR2 FYNNEI. The CDR3 DNA sequence: TGTGCCAGTACTTCTAGTCTCGCTAACTATGGCTACACCTTC. Translated: CASTSSLANYGYTF. Supplemented by reference TRBV2 and TRBJ1-2, the full variable domain reads EPEVTQTPSHQVTQMGQEVILRCVPISNHLYFYWYRQILGQKVEFLVSFYNNEISEKSEIFDDQFSVERPDGSNFTLKIRSTKLEDSAMYFCASTSSLANYGYTFGSGTRLTVV.

This chain joins TRBV7-2 and TRBJ1-5; 7 nucleotides match TRBD1. Germline-derived CDR1 and CDR2 are SGHTA and FQGNSA. V was pared by 5 bases and J by 5 bases, with 6 bases of the junction left unmatched. This CDR3 has 14 residues. The CDR3 DNA follows: TGTGCCAGCAGCACACAGGGGTCGGATCAGCCCCAGCATTTT. It encodes CASSTQGSDQPQHF.

The chain couples TRBV14 to TRBJ1-2; D unresolved. In germline, CDR1 is SGHDN, CDR2 FVKESK. The V end lost 4 bases, the J end lost 4 bases, and 10 bases lay between the germline ends. This CDR3 has 13 amino acids. The CDR3 loop is CASSPGISYGYTF. DNA for the CDR3: TGTGCCAGCAGCCCCGGGATCTCCTATGGCTACACCTTC.

Regarding this clone: Other DNA sequences of this sample code for an identical CDR3. The chain recombines TRBV7-2 with TRBJ2-5; 12 bases map to TRBD1. Trimming cost V 5 bases and J 5 bases; bases outside gene matches: 9. The CDR3 spans 16 residues. Germline V gene data show CDR1 as SGHTA and CDR2 as FQGNSA. The CDR3 here is CASSPLGQGAGETQYF. The CDR3 DNA reads TGTGCCAGCAGCCCCTTGGGACAGGGGGCGGGGGAGACCCAGTACTTC.

This chain uses TRBV15 with TRBJ1-3; D not certain. This CDR3 region has 15 residues. The germline V gene encodes CDR1 LNHNV and CDR2 YYDKDF (reference sequence). Trimming shortened V by 0 bases and J by 2 bases, and 8 bases separated the two germline ends. CDR3 amino acids: CATSRDGVTGNTIYF. CDR3 nucleotides: TGTGCCACCAGCAGAGACGGAGTTACTGGAAACACCATATATTTT. The variable domain in full, with the rest retrieved from reference TRBV15 and TRBJ1-3, is DAMVIQNPRYQVTQFGKPVTLSCSQTLNHNVMYWYQQKSSQAPKLLFHYYDKDFNNEADTPDNFQSRRPNTSFCFLDIRSPGLGDTAMYLCATSRDGVTGNTIYFGEGSWLTVV.

The rearrangement joins TRBV10-1 to TRBJ2-7; D is perhaps TRBD1 (6 bases). Germline V gives CDR1 WNHNN, CDR2 SYGVQD (reference sequence). The CDR3 contains 14 residues. The V gene lost 5 bases and the J gene lost 6 bases, with 17 bases spanning the gap. The CDR3 reads CASSRVGATGEQYF. CDR3 sequence (DNA): TGCGCCAGCAGTAGAGTGGGGGCCACGGGCGAGCAGTACTTC.

The rearrangement uses TRBV21-1 and TRBJ2-7; the DNA was not compared with TRBD1, the D call given in the table. TRBV21-1 constitutes a pseudogene. The CDR3 is made up of 13 amino acids. The CDR3 sequence is CASKEGEEHEQYF. CDR3 bases: TGTGCCAGCAAGGAAGGGGAAGAGCACGAGCAGTACTTC.